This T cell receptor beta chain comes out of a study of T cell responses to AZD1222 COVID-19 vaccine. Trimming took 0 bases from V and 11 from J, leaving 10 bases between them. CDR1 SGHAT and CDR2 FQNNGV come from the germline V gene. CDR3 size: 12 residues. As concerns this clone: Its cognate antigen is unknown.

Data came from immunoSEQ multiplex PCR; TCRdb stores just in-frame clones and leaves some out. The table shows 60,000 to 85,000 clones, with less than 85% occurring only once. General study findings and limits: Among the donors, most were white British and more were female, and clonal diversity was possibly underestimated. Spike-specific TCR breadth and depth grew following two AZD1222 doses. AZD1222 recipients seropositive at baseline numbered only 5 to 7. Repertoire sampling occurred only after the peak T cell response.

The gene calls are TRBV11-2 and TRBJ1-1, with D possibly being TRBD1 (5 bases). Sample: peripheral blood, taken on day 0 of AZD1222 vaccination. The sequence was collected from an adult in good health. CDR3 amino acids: CASSLEEGSAFF. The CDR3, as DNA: TGTGCCAGCAGCTTAGAGGAGGGGAGTGCTTTCTTT.